This entry is about one T cell receptor (beta chain). The data originate from a study of T cell changes during pregnancy in multiple sclerosis. Sequencing was performed with immunoSEQ multiplex PCR; in TCRdb, only in-frame clones are kept and a portion is missing. The data show approximately 41,000 clones, around 90% seen once. The V gene lost 0 bases and the J gene lost 1 base, with 7 bases spanning the gap. The CDR3 sequence is 15 residues long. Germline V CDR1 and CDR2: LGHNA, YSLEER. The starting material was CD4+ T cells from peripheral blood mononuclear cells, obtained in the first trimester of pregnancy. The V call is TRBV4-3, the J call TRBJ1-3; D gene unclear. The source is a female donor with multiple sclerosis, enrolled in a pregnancy study. CDR3 residues: CASSQDSRSGNTIYF. In DNA form, the CDR3 reads TGCGCCAGCAGCCAAGATTCCAGGTCTGGAAACACCATATATTTT.